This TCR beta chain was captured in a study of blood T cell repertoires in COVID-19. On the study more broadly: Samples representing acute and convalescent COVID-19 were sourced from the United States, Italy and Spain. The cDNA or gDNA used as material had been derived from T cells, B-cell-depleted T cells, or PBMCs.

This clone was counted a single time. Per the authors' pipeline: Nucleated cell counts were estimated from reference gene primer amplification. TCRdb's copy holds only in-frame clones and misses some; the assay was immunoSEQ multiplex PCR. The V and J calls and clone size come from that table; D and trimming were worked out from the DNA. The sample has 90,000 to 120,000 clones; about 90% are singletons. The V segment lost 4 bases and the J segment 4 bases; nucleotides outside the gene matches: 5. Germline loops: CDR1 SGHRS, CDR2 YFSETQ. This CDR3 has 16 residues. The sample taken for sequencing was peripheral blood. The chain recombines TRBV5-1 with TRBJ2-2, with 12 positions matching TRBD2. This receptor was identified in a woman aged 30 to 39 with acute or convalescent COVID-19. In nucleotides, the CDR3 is TGCGCCAGCAGCCCGCGGACTAGCGGGACCACCGGGGAGCTGTTTTTT. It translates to CASSPRTSGTTGELFF. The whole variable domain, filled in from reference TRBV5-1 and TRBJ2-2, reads KAGVTQTPRYLIKTRGQQVTLSCSPISGHRSVSWYQQTPGQGLQFLFEYFSETQRNKGNFPGRFSGRQFSNSRSEMNVSTLELGDSALYLCASSPRTSGTTGELFFGEGSRLTVL.